This passage covers 22 T cell receptor beta chains from one sample sequenced in a study of neoadjuvant anti-PD-1 for oral cavity cancer. Method: immunoSEQ multiplex PCR; TCRdb's copy keeps in-frame clones and lacks some. This sample has tens of thousands of clones, with roughly three quarters found just once. The specimen was PBMCs, collected before nivolumab (anti-PD-1) treatment. The receptor set was obtained from a person aged 40-85 years with oral cavity squamous cell carcinoma.

DNA for the CDR3: TGTGCCAGCGCTTTTAGGACTAGCGGGAGTTCCTACAATGAGCAGTTCTTC. Encoded protein: CASAFRTSGSSYNEQFF. The chain uses TRBV2 and TRBJ2-1; 13 positions agree with TRBD2. The germline CDR1 and CDR2 sequences are SNHLY and FYNNEI. This CDR3 is built from 17 residues. The V segment lost 8 bases and the J segment 1 base; nucleotides outside the gene matches: 8.

CDR3 sequence reads: CASSLEGNTGELFF. The CDR3 coding sequence is TGTGCCAGCAGCTTAGAAGGGAACACCGGGGAGCTGTTTTTT. The chain couples TRBV11-3 to TRBJ2-2, with no clear D. V shed 0 bases and J shed 1 base, with 3 bases lying between them. The germline V gene encodes CDR1 SGHNT and CDR2 YENEEA. The CDR3 totals 14 residues.

The chain combines TRBV15 with TRBJ2-4; D not certain. Trimming shortened V by 0 bases and J by 0 bases, and 6 bases separated the two germline ends. The length of the CDR3 is 15 residues. Germline CDR1 is LNHNV and CDR2 is YYDKDF (reference sequence). The CDR3 bases are TGTGCCACCAGCAGAGATAACTTAGCCAAAAACATTCAGTACTTC. Translated: CATSRDNLAKNIQYF.

J is TRBJ1-6 and V is TRBV30; 10 bases agree with TRBD1. The CDR3 covers 14 residues. Germline V lookup: CDR1 GTSNPN, CDR2 SVGIG (reference sequence). V was pared by 7 bases and J by 10 bases, with 10 bases of the junction left unmatched. This chain's CDR3 is CASKSWTGGSPLHF. The CDR3, as DNA: TGTGCCTCCAAGTCCTGGACAGGGGGATCACCCCTCCACTTT.

The chain links TRBV6-5 to TRBJ1-2; 7 nucleotides align to TRBD1. The V segment lost 4 bases and the J segment 2 bases; nucleotides outside the gene matches: 10. The CDR3 is made up of 16 amino acids. Per germline, CDR1 MNHEY and CDR2 SVGAGI. The CDR3 reads CASSFSTTGSNYGYTF. CDR3 bases: TGTGCCAGCAGTTTCTCTACGACAGGGTCCAACTATGGCTACACCTTC.

The chain employs TRBV2 and TRBJ2-5; D gene unclear. The ends were cut back, 0 bases at V and 1 base at J, with 3 bases in the middle. The germline V gene encodes CDR1 SNHLY and CDR2 FYNNEI. The CDR3 has 13 amino acids. The CDR3 here is CASSEAAQETQYF. CDR3 nucleotide sequence: TGTGCCAGCAGTGAAGCGGCCCAAGAGACCCAGTACTTC.

The V gene is TRBV6-1, the J gene TRBJ1-5; 8 bases align to TRBD1. Germline V gene sequence: CDR1 MNHNS, CDR2 SASEGT. The CDR3 loop spans 17 amino acids. V lost 1 base, J lost 7 bases, and 12 bases stayed unmatched. The CDR3 nucleotides read TGTGCCAGCAGTGAAGAGGGGGGCAGGGGGCAGAGACAGCCCCAGCATTTT. Protein product: CASSEEGGRGQRQPQHF.

V and J are TRBV7-9 and TRBJ1-2, with D possibly TRBD1 on 5 matching bases. The CDR3 contains 13 residues. Trimming removed 0 bases at V and 6 bases at J, with 8 bases between. Germline assignment: CDR1 SEHNR and CDR2 FQNEAQ (reference sequence). Written as DNA, the CDR3 is TGTGCCAGCAGCTTAGCAGGGGCGGATGGCTACACCTTC. This gives the protein CASSLAGADGYTF.

V is TRBV6-1 and J is TRBJ1-1; 7 bases map to TRBD1. J lost 0 bases, V lost 5 bases, and 3 bases had no gene match. Germline loops: CDR1 MNHNS, CDR2 SASEGT. The CDR3 loop spans 14 amino acids. For the CDR3, the DNA is TGTGCCAGCAGTTCCGGACAGGTGAACACTGAAGCTTTCTTT. Its protein product is CASSSGQVNTEAFF.

The gene calls are TRBV7-2 and TRBJ2-5, with 13 bases fitting TRBD2. CDR3 length: 14 residues. Germline assignment: CDR1 SGHTA and CDR2 FQGNSA. J lost 4 bases, V lost 4 bases, and 0 bases had no gene match. The CDR3 DNA sequence: TGTGCCAGCAGCTGGACTAGCGGGGGAGAGACCCAGTACTTC. Residues: CASSWTSGGETQYF.

As for this clone: The junction shows a germline mismatch at one end, possibly a read error. The chain links TRBV4-1 to TRBJ1-4; 10 bases fit TRBD1. The CDR3 contains 17 residues. Germline assignment: CDR1 MGHRA and CDR2 YSYEKL. The CDR3 sequence is CASSQGLFGTGDEKLFF. The CDR3 DNA follows: TGCGCCAGCAGTCAAGGCCTCTTCGGGACAGGGGATGAAAAACTGTTTTTT.

This clone was detected a few times. The V call is TRBV4-1, the J call TRBJ2-7; unclear D gene. This CDR3 contains 15 residues. Germline lookup yields CDR1 MGHRA and CDR2 YSYEKL. The V end was cut by 2 bases, the J end by 5 bases, with 16 bases between. The DNA for the CDR3 is TGCGCCAGCAGCCAAAGTCAACAGCCGTTCGACGAGCAGTACTTC. Amino acids: CASSQSQQPFDEQYF.

V is TRBV5-1 and J is TRBJ2-1; no clear D gene. The CDR3 consists of 15 residues. Trimming shortened V by 5 bases and J by 3 bases, and 15 bases separated the two germline ends. Germline assignment: CDR1 SGHRS and CDR2 YFSETQ. This chain's CDR3 is CASSLLGPGYNEQFF. In DNA form, the CDR3 reads TGCGCCAGCAGTTTGCTAGGGCCGGGCTACAATGAGCAGTTCTTC.

On this clone itself: Different DNA sequences within this sample yield the same CDR3. V and J are TRBV11-2 and TRBJ1-6, with 9 bases lining up with TRBD1. Germline CDR1 is SGHAT and CDR2 is FQNNGV. This CDR3 has 14 amino acids. Losses at the gene ends were 5 bases for V and 7 bases for J; bases not matched to a gene: 3. The chain's CDR3 is CASSLGQGNSPLHF. In nucleotides, the CDR3 is TGTGCCAGCAGCCTCGGACAGGGGAATTCACCCCTCCACTTT.

This clone has just one count. The rearrangement joins TRBV2 to TRBJ2-3; possibly TRBD1 for D (5 bases). The CDR3 runs to 11 residues. The V gene's germline CDR1 is SNHLY and CDR2 FYNNEI. Trimming removed 8 bases from V and 10 bases from J, with 13 bases in between. CDR3 in DNA: TGTGCCAGCCTAGAGAGCAGGGCGCAGTATTTT. Translated, it gives CASLESRAQYF.

The chain joins TRBV4-2 to TRBJ2-5, with 10 bases aligning to TRBD2. Germline V gene lookup returns CDR1 LGHNA and CDR2 YNFKEQ. Trimming took 0 bases from V and 5 from J; bases not matched to a gene: 9. The CDR3 totals 17 residues. The DNA for the CDR3 is TGTGCCAGCAGCCAAGATGAGAGTAGCGGGGGGCTGGAGACCCAGTACTTC. It specifies CASSQDESSGGLETQYF.

The chain combines TRBV6-5 with TRBJ1-3; D perhaps matches TRBD1 (5 bases). The germline gives CDR1 MNHEY, CDR2 SVGAGI. V shed 0 bases and J shed 1 base, with 10 bases lying between them. The CDR3 covers 16 residues. For the CDR3, the DNA is TGTGCCAGCAGTTACTCTTTCGGGGCGTCTGGAAACACCATATATTTT. This encodes CASSYSFGASGNTIYF.

V gene TRBV2 combines with J gene TRBJ1-4, with D perhaps matching TRBD1 (6 bases). The CDR3 contains 16 residues. Germline V lookup: CDR1 SNHLY, CDR2 FYNNEI. V shed 7 bases and J shed 2 bases, with 17 bases lying between them. Written as DNA, the CDR3 is TGTGCCAGCACCAAAACAGGGCTTGGGACTAATGAAAAACTGTTTTTT. It yields the protein CASTKTGLGTNEKLFF.

The chain joins TRBV25-1 to TRBJ2-1; 10 nucleotides line up with TRBD2. V was pared by 1 base and J by 0 bases, with 3 bases of the junction left unmatched. Germline V gene data show CDR1 as MGHDK and CDR2 as SYGVNS. The CDR3 has 17 amino acids. The CDR3 region is CASSEFPSGSSYNEQFF. DNA of the CDR3: TGTGCCAGCAGTGAATTCCCTAGCGGGAGCTCCTACAATGAGCAGTTCTTC.

The gene calls are TRBV11-3 and TRBJ2-7, with D tentatively TRBD1 or TRBD2 (5 bases each). The V gene's germline CDR1 is SGHNT and CDR2 YENEEA. Deletions cut 1 base from V and 5 bases from J, with 9 bases between. There are 13 residues in the CDR3. CDR3 residues: CASSLGGTNEQYF. CDR3 in DNA: TGTGCCAGCAGCTTAGGGGGGACGAACGAGCAGTACTTC.

The chain employs TRBV5-1 and TRBJ2-1; 13 bases map to TRBD2. V lost 4 bases and J lost 4; bases outside the gene matches: 8. Germline V gene data show CDR1 as SGHRS and CDR2 as YFSETQ. CDR3 length: 17 residues. CDR3 loop: CASSLRGTSGMYNEQFF. CDR3 DNA sequence: TGCGCCAGCAGCCTGAGGGGGACTAGCGGGATGTACAATGAGCAGTTCTTC.

To note about this clone: Mismatch with germline at one junction end may stem from a read error. This rearrangement joins TRBV11-2 to TRBJ1-3; D is possibly TRBD1 (5 bases). CDR3 length equals 14 residues. CDR1 SGHAT and CDR2 FQNNGV come from the germline V gene. DNA of the CDR3: TGTGCCAGCAGCCCCCAGGGTGTTGGAGACACCATATATTTT. This codes for CASSPQGVGDTIYF.